This T cell receptor beta chain was sequenced during a study of cytomegalovirus exposure and HLA in healthy donors. As for this clone: As yet, its antigen is unknown.

Germline V lookup: CDR1 SGHVS, CDR2 FQNEAQ. The germline V and J ends were trimmed by 0 bases and 1 base, with 21 bases remaining between them. The CDR3 loop spans 19 amino acids. Study-wide results and limits: As a later analysis revealed, the rate of TCR association differed by HLA locus, with DRB1 most and HLA-C fewest. For TCR beta chains, V- and J-gene trimming was later linked to a missense DCLRE1C variant.

13 Jbeta primers and 60 Vbeta primers were used for the PCR. Profiling relied on immunoSEQ multiplex PCR, and the TCRdb table lists in-frame clones only, not all of them. The table lists about 160,000 clones, 70% to 85% of them singletons, with roughly 4.2% in the top ten. V usage is TRBV7-8 and J usage is TRBJ1-1; maybe TRBD1 (5 bases). The sequenced material came from PBMCs. The origin of this receptor is a man aged 35 to 55 in good health and CMV-seronegative. In DNA form, the CDR3 reads TGTGCCAGCAGCTTAGCTCGGTTCAGGGAAGATTTTTCGAACACTGAAGCTTTCTTT. Translated: CASSLARFREDFSNTEAFF.